This is a list of T cell receptor beta chains from one sample in a study of cytomegalovirus exposure and HLA in healthy donors. The table came from immunoSEQ multiplex PCR; TCRdb's copy has only in-frame clones and leaves some out. This sample's table reports around 150,000 clones. Input material: PBMCs. The receptors were sampled from a woman between 55 and 75 years old in good health and CMV-seronegative. The CDR3 runs from the conserved cysteine through the conserved F or W. The D gene is left open where the match is weak.

V	length	D	J	DNA	CDR3
TRBV7-8	15	TRBD2	TRBJ2-1	TGTGCCAGCAGCCCGGGACTAGCGGCCATATATGAGCAGTTCTTC	CASSPGLAAIYEQFF
TRBV5-1	15	.	TRBJ2-5	TGCGCCAGCAGCTTGGGAGGACTGATACAAGAGACCCAGTACTTC	CASSLGGLIQETQYF
TRBV2	15	.	TRBJ2-5	TGTGCCAGCAGTGAATGGGGGGGCCGGGGAGAGACCCAGTACTTC	CASSEWGGRGETQYF
TRBV5-1	15	TRBD2	TRBJ2-1	TGCGCCAGCAGCCTCCCACTAGCGGGAAGCAATGAGCAGTTCTTC	CASSLPLAGSNEQFF
TRBV7-2	14	.	TRBJ1-1	TGTGCCAGCAGCTTAGGGGGGGGGCTTACTGAAGCTTTCTTT	CASSLGGGLTEAFF
TRBV18	18	TRBD1	TRBJ1-2	TGTGCCAGCTCACCATTTACGACCCAGGGACAGTTATTTAATGGCTACACCTTC	CASSPFTTQGQLFNGYTF
TRBV7-9	14	.	TRBJ1-1	TGTGCCAGCAGCCCACAGGGATTCAGCACTGAAGCTTTCTTT	CASSPQGFSTEAFF
TRBV10-3	17	TRBD1	TRBJ1-4	TGTGCCATCAGACCTGGGACAGGGGCGGCCGGTAATGAAAAACTGTTTTTT	CAIRPGTGAAGNEKLFF
TRBV2	12	.	TRBJ2-7	TGTGCCAGCACGCCAGATTCCTACGAGCAGTACTTC	CASTPDSYEQYF
TRBV2	15	.	TRBJ2-7	TGTGCCAGCAGTGAAGGCCAGGGCGGTACCTACGAGCAGTACTTC	CASSEGQGGTYEQYF
TRBV7-3	15	.	TRBJ1-1	TGTGCCAGCAGCTTATCAGGGCGAGGTGGCACTGAAGCTTTCTTT	CASSLSGRGGTEAFF
TRBV27	14	.	TRBJ1-1	TGTGCCAGCAGTTCGCCCCTCCTTGGTTGGGCAGCTTTCTTT	CASSSPLLGWAAFF
TRBV2	13	TRBD1	TRBJ1-2	TGTGCCAGCAGTCTACAGGGGAACTATGGCTACACCTTC	CASSLQGNYGYTF
TRBV6-5	15	.	TRBJ2-1	TGTGCCAGCAGTTACAGGCTAGAATCCTACAATGAGCAGTTCTTC	CASSYRLESYNEQFF
TRBV10-1	15	TRBD2	TRBJ2-1	TGCGCCAGCAGTGAGTTAGTAGCGGGACACAATGAGCAGTTCTTC	CASSELVAGHNEQFF
TRBV6-1	13	.	TRBJ2-7	TGTGCCAGCCTGAAGACAGGATCCTACGAGCAGTACTTC	CASLKTGSYEQYF
TRBV7-9	14	TRBD2	TRBJ2-5	TGTGCCAGCAGCCTTCAGGACGGGAGGGAGACCCAGTACTTC	CASSLQDGRETQYF
TRBV14	14	TRBD2	TRBJ2-1	TGTGCCAGCAACTTAGCGGGAGTGTACAATGAGCAGTTCTTC	CASNLAGVYNEQFF
TRBV13	15	TRBD2	TRBJ2-1	TGTGCCAGCAGCTTGTTCGGGGGGGCGTTCAATGAGCAGTTCTTC	CASSLFGGAFNEQFF
TRBV13	17	TRBD2	TRBJ2-1	TGTGCCAGCAGCTTAGGGAGCACTAGCGGGAGATTAGATGAGCAGTTCTTC	CASSLGSTSGRLDEQFF
TRBV29-1	14	.	TRBJ2-1	TGCAGCGTTGAAGCGGCCGACAAGGACAATGAGCAGTTCTTC	CSVEAADKDNEQFF
TRBV27	14	TRBD1	TRBJ1-1	TGTGCCAGCAGTCCCAGACAGGGGCGAACTGAAACTTTCTTT	CASSPRQGRTETFF
TRBV6-6	16	TRBD2	TRBJ2-6	TGTGCCAGCAGTCCTCCAGCGGGAACTGGGGCCAACGTCCTGACTTTC	CASSPPAGTGANVLTF
TRBV28	12	TRBD2	TRBJ2-2	TGTGCCACCGCACTAGCGGCCGGGGAGCTGTTTTTT	CATALAAGELFF
TRBV28	14	.	TRBJ1-4	TGTGCCAGCAGTAAAAGCGCAACTAATGAAAAACTGTTTTTT	CASSKSATNEKLFF